Listed here are 29 T cell receptor beta chains from one sample, sequenced in a study of T cell responses to AZD1222 COVID-19 vaccine. The protocol was immunoSEQ multiplex PCR, while the TCRdb copy is restricted to in-frame clones and leaves out a portion. The sample has some 110,000 clones; around nine tenths are singletons. This material consisted of peripheral blood, taken on day 0 of AZD1222 vaccination. These receptors were collected from an adult in good health.

This chain connects TRBV24-1 to TRBJ2-1; possible D gene TRBD1, 5 bases. The V end was cut by 10 bases, the J end by 6 bases, with 9 bases between. This CDR3 has 11 residues. Germline lookup yields CDR1 KGHDR and CDR2 SFDVKD. CDR3 nucleotides: TGTGCCACAGGGGTTGCCAATGAGCAGTTCTTC. It specifies CATGVANEQFF.

The chain links TRBV11-2 to TRBJ2-1, with TRBD1 as a possible D gene (6 bases). The germline gives CDR1 SGHAT, CDR2 FQNNGV. Trimming cost V 4 bases and J 8 bases, with 15 bases left between them. CDR3 length: 14 amino acids. This CDR3 is CASSSDRYSDEQFF. Here the CDR3 DNA reads TGTGCCAGCAGCTCCGACAGGTATAGTGATGAGCAGTTCTTC. The complete variable domain, with remaining parts taken from reference TRBV11-2 and TRBJ2-1, reads EAGVAQSPRYKIIEKRQSVAFWCNPISGHATLYWYQQILGQGPKLLIQFQNNGVVDDSQLPKDRFSAERLKGVDSTLKIQPAKLEDSAVYLCASSSDRYSDEQFFGPGTRLTVL.

This rearrangement joins TRBV6-5 to TRBJ1-6; no definite D call. Trimming left V 0 bases short and J 3 bases short, with 9 bases between. The CDR3 is 16 residues long. Germline values: CDR1 MNHEY, CDR2 SVGAGI. The CDR3 bases are TGTGCCAGCAGTTACTCCCAGAATATCTATAATTCACCCCTCCACTTT. It encodes CASSYSQNIYNSPLHF.

The CDR3 DNA reads as TGTGCCAGCAACCCTGACCCCTACAATGAGCAGTTCTTC. Translating gives CASNPDPYNEQFF. The chain employs TRBV2 and TRBJ2-1; no clear D gene. V lost 7 bases to trimming and J lost 2 bases, with 9 bases between them. This CDR3 is 13 amino acids long. Germline values: CDR1 SNHLY, CDR2 FYNNEI.

The chain links TRBV19 to TRBJ1-2, with 7 bases lining up with TRBD1. J was trimmed by 3 bases and V by 5 bases; bases with no gene match: 9. Germline V lookup: CDR1 LNHDA, CDR2 SQIVND (reference sequence). This CDR3 is 15 amino acids long. CDR3 in amino acids: CASSSRDSSHYGYTF. CDR3 sequence (DNA): TGTGCCAGTAGTTCCCGGGACAGTTCTCACTATGGCTACACCTTC.

The chain is built from TRBV7-9 and TRBJ1-1, with D hard to call. V was pared by 4 bases and J by 0 bases, with 6 bases between. This CDR3 comprises 13 residues. Germline lookup yields CDR1 SEHNR and CDR2 FQNEAQ (reference sequence). As DNA, the CDR3 is TGTGCCAGCAGCTCTACATTGAACACTGAAGCTTTCTTT. Amino acid sequence: CASSSTLNTEAFF.

The chain joins TRBV23-1 to TRBJ1-5; D perhaps matches TRBD1 (6 bases). TRBV23-1 is labeled an ORF, and its function is uncertain. The CDR3 totals 17 residues. The V end was cut by 3 bases, the J end by 1 base, with 16 bases between. The CDR3 loop reads CASSQQLRGCSNQPQHF. In nucleotides, the CDR3 is TGCGCCAGCAGTCAGCAACTCAGGGGATGCAGCAATCAGCCCCAGCATTTT.

This rearrangement joins TRBV28 to TRBJ2-7; 10 positions match TRBD2. Germline CDR1 reads MDHEN; CDR2 reads SYDVKM. CDR3 length: 16 residues. With V trimmed by 5 bases and J by 7 bases, 14 bases remained unmatched. The CDR3 DNA sequence: TGTGCCAGCAGTCTATCTAGCGGGGGCACCGGAGGGGAGCAGTACTTC. Translation gives CASSLSSGGTGGEQYF.

This CDR3 is CATSDPGGPETQYF. Written as DNA, the CDR3 is TGTGCCACCAGTGACCCAGGGGGCCCAGAGACCCAGTACTTC. The chain employs TRBV24-1 and TRBJ2-5; 8 positions match TRBD1. The CDR3 sequence is 14 residues long. Germline V gene lookup returns CDR1 KGHDR and CDR2 SFDVKD. V was pared by 4 bases and J by 4 bases, with 4 bases of the junction left unmatched.

V and J are TRBV6-1 and TRBJ1-1; D might be TRBD1 (5 bases). V lost 0 bases to trimming and J lost 11 bases, with 13 bases between them. The CDR3 consists of 13 residues. Germline V gene data show CDR1 as MNHNS and CDR2 as SASEGT. The CDR3 DNA reads TGTGCCAGCAGTGAAGCCGGCAGGGCCGCGGCTTTCTTT. The encoded protein is CASSEAGRAAAFF.

The chain carries TRBV4-1 and TRBJ2-1; tentative D call: TRBD2 (5 bases). V was shortened by 1 base and J by 7 bases, with 14 bases between the two germline ends. The CDR3 has 15 residues. Germline assignment: CDR1 MGHRA and CDR2 YSYEKL. CDR3 region: CASSQGIVGENEQFF. The DNA for the CDR3 is TGCGCCAGCAGCCAAGGGATCGTCGGGGAAAATGAGCAGTTCTTC.

V is TRBV28 and J is TRBJ2-1; D gene ambiguous. Germline V lookup: CDR1 MDHEN, CDR2 SYDVKM. V lost 5 bases and J lost 0, with 11 bases in between. This CDR3 contains 15 residues. This CDR3 is CASSRTDSSYNEQFF. In DNA form, the CDR3 reads TGTGCCAGCAGTCGGACGGATAGCTCCTACAATGAGCAGTTCTTC.

The chain employs TRBV11-1 and TRBJ1-1; no clear D gene. The CDR3 is made up of 13 amino acids. Trimming took off 4 bases at V and 3 bases at J, with 9 bases between the two ends. Germline CDR1 is SGHAT and CDR2 is FQDESV (reference sequence). CDR3 sequence reads: CASSYRGYTEAFF. The CDR3 nucleotides are TGTGCCAGCAGCTACCGAGGGTACACTGAAGCTTTCTTT.

The V call is TRBV27, the J call TRBJ1-2; D ambiguous. The V gene lost 2 bases and the J gene lost 8 bases, with 21 bases spanning the gap. The V gene's germline CDR1 is MNHEY and CDR2 SMNVEV (reference sequence). The CDR3 loop spans 16 amino acids. DNA for the CDR3: TGTGCCAGCAGTTTACCAGTGGGTCTTGATTTGATAGGCTACACCTTC. This sequence encodes CASSLPVGLDLIGYTF.

V usage is TRBV11-2 and J usage is TRBJ2-7; TRBD1 might be the D (7 bases). Germline V gene lookup returns CDR1 SGHAT and CDR2 FQNNGV. V lost 6 bases and J 6 bases, leaving 15 bases between the germline ends. This CDR3 is built from 13 residues. In DNA, the CDR3 is TGTGCCAGCAGAATCACAGGGGAGGTCGAGCAGTACTTC. It specifies CASRITGEVEQYF.

This sequence joins TRBV19 and TRBJ1-5, with D tentatively TRBD1 (6 bases). CDR1 is LNHDA and CDR2 is SQIVND in the germline V gene (reference sequence). The CDR3 sequence is 12 residues long. The V end lost 5 bases, the J end lost 6 bases, and 8 bases lay between the germline ends. CDR3 nucleotide sequence: TGTGCCAGTAGTTTCAGGGGTCAGCCCCAGCATTTT. It codes for CASSFRGQPQHF.

V and J are TRBV29-1 and TRBJ1-2; the D is unclear. This CDR3 has 14 residues. Germline loops: CDR1 SQVTM, CDR2 ANQGSEA. Trimming took 6 bases from V and 6 from J, leaving 20 bases between them. The CDR3 loop is CSVEKAWTGNGYTF. The DNA for the CDR3 is TGCAGCGTGGAGAAAGCCTGGACGGGGAATGGCTACACCTTC.

This chain joins TRBV10-2 and TRBJ2-7; 8 nucleotides line up with TRBD1. J was trimmed by 0 bases and V by 6 bases; bases with no gene match: 1. The CDR3 has 13 residues. Per germline, CDR1 WSHSY and CDR2 SAAADI. CDR3 DNA sequence: TGCGCCAGCAGCGGGACAGGCTCCTACGAGCAGTACTTC. As protein: CASSGTGSYEQYF.

J is TRBJ2-7 and V is TRBV5-6; TRBD2 is a possible D gene (6 bases). This CDR3 contains 14 residues. V lost 0 bases to trimming and J lost 3 bases, with 10 bases between them. Germline V gene lookup returns CDR1 SGHDT and CDR2 YYEEEE. The chain's CDR3 is CASSLAGGGYEQYF. The CDR3 DNA is TGTGCCAGCAGCTTGGCCGGGGGTGGCTACGAGCAGTACTTC.

With respect to this clone: This sample includes further DNA sequences coding for the same CDR3. The chain joins TRBV19 to TRBJ2-1; D is perhaps TRBD1 (6 bases). V was trimmed by 3 bases and J by 6 bases, leaving 9 bases between them. The CDR3 is 13 residues long. Per germline, CDR1 LNHDA and CDR2 SQIVND (reference sequence). The chain's CDR3 is CASSINRANEQFF. CDR3 coding DNA: TGTGCCAGTAGTATTAACAGGGCCAATGAGCAGTTCTTC. Variable domain in full (rest from reference TRBV19 and TRBJ2-1): DGGITQSPKYLFRKEGQNVTLSCEQNLNHDAMYWYRQDPGQGLRLIYYSQIVNDFQKGDIAEGYSVSREKKESFPLTVTSAQKNPTAFYLCASSINRANEQFFGPGTRLTVL.

The rearrangement joins TRBV4-2 to TRBJ1-2; D is possibly TRBD1 (6 bases). This CDR3 has 14 amino acids. Trimming left V 0 bases short and J 4 bases short, with 9 bases between. Germline V lookup: CDR1 LGHNA, CDR2 YNFKEQ. The CDR3 coding sequence is TGTGCCAGCAGCCAAGAATGGACAGCCTATGGCTACACCTTC. Translation gives CASSQEWTAYGYTF.

This rearrangement joins TRBV9 to TRBJ2-5; D may be TRBD1 or TRBD2 (6 bases each). There are 14 residues in the CDR3. V dropped 2 bases and J dropped 2 bases, with 10 bases sitting between them. Germline V gene data show CDR1 as SGDLS and CDR2 as YYNGEE. The CDR3 loop is CASSVTGAQETQYF. Written as DNA, the CDR3 is TGTGCCAGCAGCGTTACGGGGGCACAAGAGACCCAGTACTTC.

The rearrangement joins TRBV30 to TRBJ2-7; TRBD1 aligns across 9 bases. CDR3 size: 12 residues. V lost 3 bases to trimming and J lost 4 bases; unmatched junction nucleotides: 1. Germline assignment: CDR1 GTSNPN and CDR2 SVGIG (reference sequence). The CDR3 DNA follows: TGTGCCTGGAGGACAGGGGGGTACGAGCAGTACTTC. Residues: CAWRTGGYEQYF. Full variable domain (rest looked up from reference TRBV30 and TRBJ2-7): SQTIHQWPATLVQPVGSPLSLECTVEGTSNPNLYWYRQAAGRGLQLLFYSVGIGQISSEVPQNLSASRPQDRQFILSSKKLLLSDSGFYLCAWRTGGYEQYFGPGTRLTVT.

The gene calls are TRBV4-3 and TRBJ1-2; TRBD1 matches at 7 bases. The CDR3 spans 17 residues. After removal of 0 bases from V and 4 bases from J, the junction contained 11 bases not matched to a gene. Germline values: CDR1 LGHNA, CDR2 YSLEER. CDR3 sequence reads: CASSQDVTGLPIYGYTF. The DNA for the CDR3 is TGCGCCAGCAGCCAAGACGTGACAGGGCTCCCCATCTATGGCTACACCTTC.

This clone was counted a single time. This sequence joins TRBV2 and TRBJ2-7; a possible D gene is TRBD1 (6 bases). The CDR3 runs to 14 residues. Deletions cut 7 bases from V and 0 bases from J, with 13 bases between. Germline CDR1 is SNHLY and CDR2 is FYNNEI. The CDR3 DNA reads TGTGCCAGCACTTGGACAGCCAGCTCCTACGAGCAGTACTTC. Amino acid sequence: CASTWTASSYEQYF. Supplemented by reference TRBV2 and TRBJ2-7, the full variable domain reads EPEVTQTPSHQVTQMGQEVILRCVPISNHLYFYWYRQILGQKVEFLVSFYNNEISEKSEIFDDQFSVERPDGSNFTLKIRSTKLEDSAMYFCASTWTASSYEQYFGPGTRLTVT.

This chain connects TRBV7-6 to TRBJ1-2; 8 bases line up with TRBD1. The CDR3 sequence is 16 residues long. From germline, CDR1 is SGHVS and CDR2 FNYEAQ. J gave up 7 bases and V 1 base, and 11 bases lay outside the gene matches. The CDR3 DNA reads as TGTGCCAGCAGCTTAGTAGTCAGGGGGCTGGGAGGTGGCTACACCTTC. Its translation is CASSLVVRGLGGGYTF.

The chain combines TRBV5-4 with TRBJ1-2; D is unresolved. The germline V and J ends were trimmed by 0 bases and 1 base, with 7 bases remaining between them. This CDR3 has 14 residues. CDR1 is SGHNT and CDR2 is YYREEE in the germline V gene (reference sequence). The CDR3 loop reads CASSLVGFNYGYTF. CDR3 nucleotide sequence: TGTGCCAGCAGCTTGGTTGGATTTAACTATGGCTACACCTTC.

The J gene is TRBJ1-1, the V gene TRBV18; no clear D gene. The CDR3 contains 13 residues. With 2 bases removed from V and 2 bases from J, the gap between germline ends came to 6 bases. Germline CDR1 KGHSH, CDR2 LQKENI. In DNA form, the CDR3 reads TGTGCCAGCTCACCAAGTCAAAACACTGAAGCTTTCTTT. Protein product: CASSPSQNTEAFF. The entire variable domain, with the rest obtained from reference TRBV18 and TRBJ1-1, is as follows: NAGVMQNPRHLVRRRGQEARLRCSPMKGHSHVYWYRQLPEEGLKFMVYLQKENIIDESGMPKERFSAEFPKEGPSILRIQQVVRGDSAAYFCASSPSQNTEAFFGQGTRLTVV.

V usage is TRBV28 and J usage is TRBJ2-1; 9 positions agree with TRBD1. This CDR3 is 16 amino acids long. CDR1 and CDR2 from the germline V gene are MDHEN and SYDVKM. The V and J ends lost 5 bases and 0 bases, in that order; junction bases with no gene match: 5. This CDR3 is CASSAPGQGSYNEQFF. CDR3 bases: TGTGCCAGCAGTGCCCCGGGACAGGGCTCCTACAATGAGCAGTTCTTC.